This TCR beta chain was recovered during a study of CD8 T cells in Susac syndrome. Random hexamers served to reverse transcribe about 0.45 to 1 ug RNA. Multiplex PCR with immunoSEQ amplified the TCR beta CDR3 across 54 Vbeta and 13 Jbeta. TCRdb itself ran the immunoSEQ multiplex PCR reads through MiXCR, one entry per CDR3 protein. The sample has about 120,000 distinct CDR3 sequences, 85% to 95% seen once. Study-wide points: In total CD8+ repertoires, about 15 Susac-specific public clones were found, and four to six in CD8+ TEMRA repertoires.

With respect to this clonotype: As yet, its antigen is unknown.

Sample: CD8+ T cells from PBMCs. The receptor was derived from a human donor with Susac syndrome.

This CDR3 is CASSQDRQGYEQYF. The CDR3 nucleotides are TGTGCCAGCAGCCAAGATCGACAGGGCTACGAGCAGTACTTC. The chain employs TRBV14 and TRBJ2-7; TRBD1 aligns across 7 bases. Per the germline V gene, CDR1 is SGHDN and CDR2 is FVKESK. The CDR3 has 14 residues. J lost 3 bases, V lost 0 bases, and 2 bases had no gene match. Full variable domain (remainder filled in from reference TRBV14 and TRBJ2-7): EAGVTQFPSHSVIEKGQTVTLRCDPISGHDNLYWYRRVMGKEIKFLLHFVKESKQDESGMPNNRFLAERTGGTYSTLKVQPAELEDSGVYFCASSQDRQGYEQYFGPGTRLTVT.